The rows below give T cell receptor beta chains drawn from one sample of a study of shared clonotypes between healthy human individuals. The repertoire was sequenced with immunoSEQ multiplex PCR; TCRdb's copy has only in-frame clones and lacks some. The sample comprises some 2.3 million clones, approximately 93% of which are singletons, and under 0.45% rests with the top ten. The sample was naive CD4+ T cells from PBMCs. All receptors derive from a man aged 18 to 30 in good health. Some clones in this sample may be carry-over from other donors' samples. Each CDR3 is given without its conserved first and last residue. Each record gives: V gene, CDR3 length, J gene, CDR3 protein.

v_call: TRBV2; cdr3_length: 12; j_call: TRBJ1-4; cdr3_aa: ASSPDRGREKLF
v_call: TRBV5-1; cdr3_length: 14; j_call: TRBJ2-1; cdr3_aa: ASSDPSGGSYNEQF
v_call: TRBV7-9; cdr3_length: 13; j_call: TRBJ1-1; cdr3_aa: ASSGRGDEGTEAF
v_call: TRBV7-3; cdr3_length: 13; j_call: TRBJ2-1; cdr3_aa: ASSRSGSRGNEQF
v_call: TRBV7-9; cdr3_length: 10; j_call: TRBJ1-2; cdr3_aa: ASSIGPYGYT
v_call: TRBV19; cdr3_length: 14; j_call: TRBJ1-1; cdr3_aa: ASSIVDASRHTEAF
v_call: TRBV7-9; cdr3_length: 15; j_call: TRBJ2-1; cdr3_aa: ASSLAEGLAGPPEQF
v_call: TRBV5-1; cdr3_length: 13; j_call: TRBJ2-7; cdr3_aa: ASSLVGTGAYEQY
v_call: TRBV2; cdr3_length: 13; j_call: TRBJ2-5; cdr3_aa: ASTPKTGTGGTQY
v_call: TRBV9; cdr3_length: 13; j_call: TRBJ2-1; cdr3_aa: ASSVAGDRLDEQF
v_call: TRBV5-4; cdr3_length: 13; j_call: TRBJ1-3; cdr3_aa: ASSVTTGTGNTIY
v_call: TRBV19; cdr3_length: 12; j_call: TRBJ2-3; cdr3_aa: ASSITTAPDTQY
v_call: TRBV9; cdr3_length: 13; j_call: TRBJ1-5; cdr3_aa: ASSVDGTGYQPQH
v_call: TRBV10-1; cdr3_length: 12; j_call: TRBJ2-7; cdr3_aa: ASSETSGSYEQY
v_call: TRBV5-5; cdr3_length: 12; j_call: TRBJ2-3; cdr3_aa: ASSTRPFTDTQY
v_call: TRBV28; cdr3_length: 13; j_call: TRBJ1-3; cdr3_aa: ARNQGKGSGNTIY
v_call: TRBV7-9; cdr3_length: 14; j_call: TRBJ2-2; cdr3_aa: ASSLGLAVNTGELF
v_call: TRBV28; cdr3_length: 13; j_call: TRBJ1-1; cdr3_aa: ASSSPRTGKTEAF
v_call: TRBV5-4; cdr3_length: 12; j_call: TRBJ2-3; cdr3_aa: ASRSGRGTDTQY
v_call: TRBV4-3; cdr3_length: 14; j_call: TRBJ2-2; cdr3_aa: ASSQGGAGNTGELF
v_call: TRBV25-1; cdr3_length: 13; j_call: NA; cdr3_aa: ASPVGDRGSYEQY
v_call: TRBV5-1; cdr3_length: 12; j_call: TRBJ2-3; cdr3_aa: ASSLERRTDTQY
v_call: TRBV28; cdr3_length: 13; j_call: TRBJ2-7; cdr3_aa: ASSYRDRDSYEQY
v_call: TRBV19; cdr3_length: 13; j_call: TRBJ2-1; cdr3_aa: ASKSSGSSYNEQF
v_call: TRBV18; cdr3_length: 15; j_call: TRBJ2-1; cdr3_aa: ASSPLPTSGPYNEQF
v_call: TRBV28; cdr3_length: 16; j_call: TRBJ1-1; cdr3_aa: ASSRWTGGANMNTEAF
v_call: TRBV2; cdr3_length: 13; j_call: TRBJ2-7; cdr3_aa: ASSDRKDWAYEQY
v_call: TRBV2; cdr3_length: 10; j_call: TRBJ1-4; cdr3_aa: ASKRQDEKLF
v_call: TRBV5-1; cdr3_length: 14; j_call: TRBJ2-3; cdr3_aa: ASSFRAIERTDTQY
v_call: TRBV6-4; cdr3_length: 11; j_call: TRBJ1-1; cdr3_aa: ASSNGGLTEAF
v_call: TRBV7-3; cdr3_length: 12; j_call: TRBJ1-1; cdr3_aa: ASSPGGPLSEAF
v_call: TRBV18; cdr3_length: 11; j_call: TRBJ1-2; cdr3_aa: ASSPSAFYGYT
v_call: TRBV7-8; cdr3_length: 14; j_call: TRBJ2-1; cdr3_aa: ASSLGTSGNPGEQF